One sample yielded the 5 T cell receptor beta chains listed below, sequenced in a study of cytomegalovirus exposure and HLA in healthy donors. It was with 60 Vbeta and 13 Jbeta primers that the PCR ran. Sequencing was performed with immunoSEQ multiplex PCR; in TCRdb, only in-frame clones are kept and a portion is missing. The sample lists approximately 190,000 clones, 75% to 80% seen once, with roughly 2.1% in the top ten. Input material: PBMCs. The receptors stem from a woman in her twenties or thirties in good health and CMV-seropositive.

This CDR3 reads CASSYLGVRSGELFF. CDR3 bases: TGTGCCAGCAGTTACCTCGGGGTGAGATCGGGGGAGCTGTTTTTT. The chain joins TRBV6-5 to TRBJ2-2; perhaps TRBD2 as D (5 bases). The V and J ends lost 2 bases and 8 bases respectively, with 15 bases between them. The CDR3 length is 15 residues. CDR1 and CDR2 (germline): MNHEY, SVGAGI.

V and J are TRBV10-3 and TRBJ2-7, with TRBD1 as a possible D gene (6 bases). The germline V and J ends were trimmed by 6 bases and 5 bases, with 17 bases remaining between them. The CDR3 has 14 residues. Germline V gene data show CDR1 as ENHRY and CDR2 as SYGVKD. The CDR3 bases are TGTGCCATCAGAAGCCCGCAGGGGCTCCACGAGCAGTACTTC. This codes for CAIRSPQGLHEQYF.

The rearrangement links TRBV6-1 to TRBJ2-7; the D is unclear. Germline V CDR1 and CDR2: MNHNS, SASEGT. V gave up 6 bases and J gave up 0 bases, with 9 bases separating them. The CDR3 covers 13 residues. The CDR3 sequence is CASSLGFSYEQYF. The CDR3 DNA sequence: TGTGCCAGCAGCCTCGGGTTCTCCTACGAGCAGTACTTC.

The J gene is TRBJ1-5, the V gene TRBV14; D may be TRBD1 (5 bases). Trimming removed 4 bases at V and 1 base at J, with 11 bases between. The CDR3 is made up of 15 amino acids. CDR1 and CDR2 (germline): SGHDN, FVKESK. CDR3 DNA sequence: TGTGCCAGCAGCCGGGCGGGGGTAAGCAATCAGCCCCAGCATTTT. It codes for CASSRAGVSNQPQHF. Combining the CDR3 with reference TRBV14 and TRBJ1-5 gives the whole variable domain EAGVTQFPSHSVIEKGQTVTLRCDPISGHDNLYWYRRVMGKEIKFLLHFVKESKQDESGMPNNRFLAERTGGTYSTLKVQPAELEDSGVYFCASSRAGVSNQPQHFGDGTRLSIL.

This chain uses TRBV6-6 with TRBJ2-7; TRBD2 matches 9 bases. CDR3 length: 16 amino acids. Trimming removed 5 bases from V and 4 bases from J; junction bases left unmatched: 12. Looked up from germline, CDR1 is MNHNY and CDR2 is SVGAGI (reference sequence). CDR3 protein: CASSPPGGSGGYEQYF. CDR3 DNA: TGTGCCAGCAGTCCCCCGGGGGGTAGCGGGGGATACGAGCAGTACTTC.